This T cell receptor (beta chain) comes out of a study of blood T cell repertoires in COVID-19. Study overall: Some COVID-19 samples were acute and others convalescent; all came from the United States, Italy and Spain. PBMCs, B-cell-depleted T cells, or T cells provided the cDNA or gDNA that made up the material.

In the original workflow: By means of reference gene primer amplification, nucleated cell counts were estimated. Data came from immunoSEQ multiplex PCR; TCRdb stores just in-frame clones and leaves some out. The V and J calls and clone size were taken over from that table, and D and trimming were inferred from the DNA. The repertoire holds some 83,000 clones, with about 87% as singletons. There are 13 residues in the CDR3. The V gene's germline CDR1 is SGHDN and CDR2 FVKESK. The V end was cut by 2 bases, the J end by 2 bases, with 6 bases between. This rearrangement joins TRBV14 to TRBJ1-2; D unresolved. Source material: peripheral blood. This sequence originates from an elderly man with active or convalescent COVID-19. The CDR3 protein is CASSQSQNYGYTF. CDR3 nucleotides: TGTGCCAGCAGCCAATCACAGAACTATGGCTACACCTTC. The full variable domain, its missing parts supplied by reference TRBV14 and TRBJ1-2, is EAGVTQFPSHSVIEKGQTVTLRCDPISGHDNLYWYRRVMGKEIKFLLHFVKESKQDESGMPNNRFLAERTGGTYSTLKVQPAELEDSGVYFCASSQSQNYGYTFGSGTRLTVV.